The rows below give T cell receptor beta chains drawn from one sample of a study of T-cell reconstitution after alpha-beta-depleted transplantation in children. TCRdb re-called the PCR reads with MiXCR, one entry per CDR3 protein. The sample consists of under 850,000 distinct CDR3 sequences, around 12% of them appearing once. Here the sequenced sample was PBMCs, taken before TCRalphabeta/CD19-depleted stem cell transplant. The receptor source for this set is a girl aged 2-15 years with congenital amegakaryocytic thrombocytopenia, due to receive a stem cell transplant. The CDR3 runs from the conserved cysteine through the conserved F or W. D genes are given only for firm matches. Size is stated for part of the rows, as once, few or many counts, or as a class when the clone is expanded.

J gene: TRBJ2-7
D gene: TRBD1
clone size: NA
V gene: TRBV5-1
CDR3 length: 15
CDR3 protein: CASSNSPGQGYEQYF
CDR3 DNA: TGCGCCAGCAGCAACTCCCCGGGACAGGGCTACGAGCAGTACTTC

J gene: TRBJ2-1
D gene: NA
clone size: NA
V gene: TRBV7-9
CDR3 length: 16
CDR3 protein: CASSFFVAPLNNEQFF
CDR3 DNA: TGTGCCAGCAGCTTCTTCGTAGCACCCCTAAACAATGAGCAGTTCTTC

J gene: TRBJ2-5
D gene: NA
clone size: many
V gene: TRBV5-1
CDR3 length: 14
CDR3 protein: CASSLDRFQETQYF
CDR3 DNA: TGCGCCAGCAGCTTGGACCGGTTCCAAGAGACCCAGTACTTC

J gene: TRBJ2-1
D gene: NA
clone size: many
V gene: TRBV5-1
CDR3 length: 14
CDR3 protein: CASSLVTSYNEQFF
CDR3 DNA: TGCGCCAGCAGCTTGGTTACATCCTACAATGAGCAGTTCTTC

J gene: TRBJ2-3
D gene: NA
clone size: few
V gene: TRBV7-9
CDR3 length: 16
CDR3 protein: CASSSSRVRSTDTQYF
CDR3 DNA: TGTGCCAGCAGCTCGTCCAGGGTCCGAAGCACAGATACGCAGTATTTT

J gene: TRBJ2-7
D gene: NA
clone size: NA
V gene: TRBV29-1
CDR3 length: 12
CDR3 protein: CSVEDPRDEQYF
CDR3 DNA: TGCAGCGTTGAAGATCCGCGGGACGAGCAGTACTTC

J gene: TRBJ2-7
D gene: TRBD1
clone size: many
V gene: TRBV12-3/TRBV12-4
CDR3 length: 14
CDR3 protein: CASSSPTGGYEQYF
CDR3 DNA: TGTGCCAGCAGTTCTCCGACAGGGGGGTACGAGCAGTACTTC

J gene: TRBJ2-7
D gene: NA
clone size: many
V gene: TRBV12-3/TRBV12-4
CDR3 length: 15
CDR3 protein: CASSLLWQGPYEQYF
CDR3 DNA: TGTGCCAGCAGTTTATTATGGCAGGGGCCCTACGAGCAGTACTTC

J gene: TRBJ2-3
D gene: TRBD1
clone size: many
V gene: TRBV5-4
CDR3 length: 17
CDR3 protein: CASSVPLRQGYTDTQYF
CDR3 DNA: TGTGCCAGCAGCGTGCCCCTGAGACAGGGGTACACAGATACGCAGTATTTT

J gene: TRBJ1-1
D gene: NA
clone size: NA
V gene: TRBV28
CDR3 length: 18
CDR3 protein: CASSLLLGWGKSNTEAFF
CDR3 DNA: TGTGCCAGCAGTTTACTTCTCGGCTGGGGTAAATCGAACACTGAAGCTTTCTTT

J gene: TRBJ2-1
D gene: NA
clone size: many
V gene: TRBV9
CDR3 length: 14
CDR3 protein: CASSDKISYNEQFF
CDR3 DNA: TGTGCCAGCAGCGACAAAATCTCCTACAATGAGCAGTTCTTC

J gene: TRBJ2-2
D gene: NA
clone size: NA
V gene: TRBV18
CDR3 length: 15
CDR3 protein: CASSPEQGNTGELFF
CDR3 DNA: TGTGCCAGCTCACCCGAACAGGGGAACACCGGGGAGCTGTTTTTT

J gene: TRBJ2-5
D gene: NA
clone size: few
V gene: TRBV20-1
CDR3 length: 14
CDR3 protein: CSARDVRRQETQYF
CDR3 DNA: TGCAGTGCTAGAGATGTCCGGAGGCAAGAGACCCAGTACTTC

J gene: TRBJ2-3
D gene: TRBD2
clone size: many
V gene: TRBV5-1
CDR3 length: 17
CDR3 protein: CASYLIPSGSFADTQYF
CDR3 DNA: TGCGCCAGCTACCTGATACCTAGCGGTTCCTTCGCAGATACGCAGTATTTT

J gene: TRBJ1-2
D gene: NA
clone size: NA
V gene: TRBV27
CDR3 length: 14
CDR3 protein: CASSPWVLGYGYTF
CDR3 DNA: TGTGCCAGCAGTCCATGGGTCTTGGGGTATGGCTACACCTTC